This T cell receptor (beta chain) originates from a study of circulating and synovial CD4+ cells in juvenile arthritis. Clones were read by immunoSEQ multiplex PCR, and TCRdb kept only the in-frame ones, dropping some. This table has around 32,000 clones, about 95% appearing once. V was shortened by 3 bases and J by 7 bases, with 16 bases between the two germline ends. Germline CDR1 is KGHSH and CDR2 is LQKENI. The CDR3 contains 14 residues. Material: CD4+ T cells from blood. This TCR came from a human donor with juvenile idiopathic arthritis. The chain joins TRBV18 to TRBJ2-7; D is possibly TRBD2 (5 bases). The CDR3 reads CASSPDNRRGEQYF. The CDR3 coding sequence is TGTGCCAGCTCACCCGATAATCGCCGAGGGGAGCAGTACTTC.